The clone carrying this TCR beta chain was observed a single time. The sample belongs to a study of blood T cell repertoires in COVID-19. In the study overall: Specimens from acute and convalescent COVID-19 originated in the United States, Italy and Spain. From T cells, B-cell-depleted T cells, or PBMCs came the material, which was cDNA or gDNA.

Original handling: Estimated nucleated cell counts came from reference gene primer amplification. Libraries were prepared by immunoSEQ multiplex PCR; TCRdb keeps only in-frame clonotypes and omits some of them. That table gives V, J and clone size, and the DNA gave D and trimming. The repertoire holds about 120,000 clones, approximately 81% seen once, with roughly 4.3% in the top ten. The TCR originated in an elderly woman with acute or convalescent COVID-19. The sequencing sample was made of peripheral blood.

CDR3 coding DNA: TGTGCCAGCAGCTTAGGACCCGGGGTAGAAAAACTGTTTTTT. This sequence encodes CASSLGPGVEKLFF. V gene TRBV7-9 combines with J gene TRBJ1-4; no reliable D call. CDR3 length: 14 residues. Germline-derived CDR1 and CDR2 are SEHNR and FQNEAQ (reference sequence). V shed 1 base and J shed 8 bases, with 11 bases lying between them. Filled out from reference TRBV7-9 and TRBJ1-4, the complete variable domain reads DTGVSQNPRHKITKRGQNVTFRCDPISEHNRLYWYRQTLGQGPEFLTYFQNEAQLEKSRLLSDRFSAERPKGSFSTLEIQRTEQGDSAMYLCASSLGPGVEKLFFGSGTQLSVL.